This TCR beta chain derives from a study of T cell repertoires in cytomegalovirus infection. TCRdb reanalysed the reads using MiXCR and keeps one entry per CDR3 protein. The sample records 200,000 to 250,000 distinct CDR3 sequences, approximately 22% being singletons. Sequenced: CD8+ T cells from PBMCs. This clonotype was sampled from a human donor in good health (CMV status not recorded). Some clones in this sample may be carry-over from other donors' samples.

CDR3 sequence: CASSPGTGKFNEQFF. The CDR3 bases are TGTGCCAGCAGCCCCGGGACAGGGAAATTCAATGAGCAGTTCTTC. V and J are TRBV2 and TRBJ2-1, with 9 bases aligning to TRBD1. The germline V gene has CDR1 SNHLY and CDR2 FYNNEI. This CDR3 has 15 residues. V lost 6 bases and J lost 6; bases outside the gene matches: 9.